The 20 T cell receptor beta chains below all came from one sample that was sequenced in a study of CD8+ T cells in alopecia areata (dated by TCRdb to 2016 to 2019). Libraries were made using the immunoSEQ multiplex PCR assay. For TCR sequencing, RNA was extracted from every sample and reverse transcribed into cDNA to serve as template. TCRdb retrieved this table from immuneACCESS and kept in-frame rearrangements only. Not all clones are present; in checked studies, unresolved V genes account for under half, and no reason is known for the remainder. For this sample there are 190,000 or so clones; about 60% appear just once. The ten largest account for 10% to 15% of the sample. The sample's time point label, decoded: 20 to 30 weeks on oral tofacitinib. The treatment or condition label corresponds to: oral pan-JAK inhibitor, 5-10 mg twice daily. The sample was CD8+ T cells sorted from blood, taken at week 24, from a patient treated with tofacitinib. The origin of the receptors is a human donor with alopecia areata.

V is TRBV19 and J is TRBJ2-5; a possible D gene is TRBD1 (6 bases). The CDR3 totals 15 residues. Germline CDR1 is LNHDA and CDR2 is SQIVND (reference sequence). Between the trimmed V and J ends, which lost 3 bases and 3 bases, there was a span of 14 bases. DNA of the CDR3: TGTGCCAGTAGTATCCCGCTGGCAGGGGAAGAGACCCAGTACTTC. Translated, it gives CASSIPLAGEETQYF.

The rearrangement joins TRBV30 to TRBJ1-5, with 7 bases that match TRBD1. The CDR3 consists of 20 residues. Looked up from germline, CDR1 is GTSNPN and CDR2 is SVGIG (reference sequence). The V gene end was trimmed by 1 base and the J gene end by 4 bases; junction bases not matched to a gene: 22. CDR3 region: CAWSGADRQGLGLGNQPQHF. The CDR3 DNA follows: TGTGCCTGGAGTGGGGCCGATCGACAGGGCCTGGGGTTGGGTAATCAGCCCCAGCATTTT.

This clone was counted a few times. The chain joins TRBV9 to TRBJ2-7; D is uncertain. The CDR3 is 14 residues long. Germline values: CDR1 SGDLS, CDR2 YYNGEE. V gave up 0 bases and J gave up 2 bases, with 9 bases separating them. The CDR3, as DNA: TGTGCCAGCAGCGTAGGTCAGGCTCCCTACGAGCAGTACTTC. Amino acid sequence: CASSVGQAPYEQYF. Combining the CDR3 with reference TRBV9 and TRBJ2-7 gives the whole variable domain DSGVTQTPKHLITATGQRVTLRCSPRSGDLSVYWYQQSLDQGLQFLIQYYNGEERAKGNILERFSAQQFPDLHSELNLSSLELGDSALYFCASSVGQAPYEQYFGPGTRLTVT.

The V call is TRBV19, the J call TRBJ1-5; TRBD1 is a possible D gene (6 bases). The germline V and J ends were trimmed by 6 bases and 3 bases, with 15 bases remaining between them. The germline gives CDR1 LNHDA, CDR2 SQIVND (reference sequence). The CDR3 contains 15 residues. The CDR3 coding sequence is TGTGCCAGTAGCCCAGACGACAGGCCCAATCAGCCCCAGCATTTT. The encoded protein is CASSPDDRPNQPQHF.

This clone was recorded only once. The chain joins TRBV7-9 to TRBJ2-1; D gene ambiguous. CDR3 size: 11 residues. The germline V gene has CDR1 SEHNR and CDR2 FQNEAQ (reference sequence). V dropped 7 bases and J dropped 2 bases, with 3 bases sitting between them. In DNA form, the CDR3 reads TGTGCCAGCATAACCTACAATGAGCAGTTCTTC. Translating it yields CASITYNEQFF.

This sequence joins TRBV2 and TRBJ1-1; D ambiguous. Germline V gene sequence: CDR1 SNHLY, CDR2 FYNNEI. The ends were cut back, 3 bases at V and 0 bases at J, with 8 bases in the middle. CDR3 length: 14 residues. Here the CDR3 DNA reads TGTGCCAGCAGTGATGTTGGGATGAACACTGAAGCTTTCTTT. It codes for CASSDVGMNTEAFF.

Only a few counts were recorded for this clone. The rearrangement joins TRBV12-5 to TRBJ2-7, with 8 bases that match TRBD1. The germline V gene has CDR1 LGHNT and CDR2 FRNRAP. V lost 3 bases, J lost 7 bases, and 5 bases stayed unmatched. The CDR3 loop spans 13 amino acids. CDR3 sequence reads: CASGFDRGLEQYF. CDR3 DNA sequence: TGTGCTAGTGGTTTCGACAGGGGATTGGAGCAGTACTTC.

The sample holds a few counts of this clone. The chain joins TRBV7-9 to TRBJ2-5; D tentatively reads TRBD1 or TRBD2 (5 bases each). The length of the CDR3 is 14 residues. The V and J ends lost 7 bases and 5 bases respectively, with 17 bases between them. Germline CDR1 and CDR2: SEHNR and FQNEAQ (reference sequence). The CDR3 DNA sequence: TGTGCCAGCACCCGTTCAGGGACGGTGGAGACCCAGTACTTC. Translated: CASTRSGTVETQYF.

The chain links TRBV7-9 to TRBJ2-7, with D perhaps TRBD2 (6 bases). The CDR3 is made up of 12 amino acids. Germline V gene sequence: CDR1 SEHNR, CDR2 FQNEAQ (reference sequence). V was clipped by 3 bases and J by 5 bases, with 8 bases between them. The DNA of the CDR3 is TGTGCCAGCAGCTTCCCGGGGGACGAGCAGTACTTC. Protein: CASSFPGDEQYF. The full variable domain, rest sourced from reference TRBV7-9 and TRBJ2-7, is DTGVSQNPRHKITKRGQNVTFRCDPISEHNRLYWYRQTLGQGPEFLTYFQNEAQLEKSRLLSDRFSAERPKGSFSTLEIQRTEQGDSAMYLCASSFPGDEQYFGPGTRLTVT.

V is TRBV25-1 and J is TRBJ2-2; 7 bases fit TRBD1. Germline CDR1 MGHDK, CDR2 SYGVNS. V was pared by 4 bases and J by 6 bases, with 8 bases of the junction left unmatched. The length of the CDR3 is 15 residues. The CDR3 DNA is TGTGCCAGCAGTGGGCACGACAGGGCCGCCGGGGAGCTGTTTTTT. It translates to CASSGHDRAAGELFF.

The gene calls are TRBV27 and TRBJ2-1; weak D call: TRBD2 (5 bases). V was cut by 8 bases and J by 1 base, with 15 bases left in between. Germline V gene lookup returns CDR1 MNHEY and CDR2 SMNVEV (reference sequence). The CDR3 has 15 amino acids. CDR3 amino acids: CASVRLPPSYNEQFF. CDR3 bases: TGTGCCAGCGTCCGACTACCTCCTTCCTACAATGAGCAGTTCTTC.

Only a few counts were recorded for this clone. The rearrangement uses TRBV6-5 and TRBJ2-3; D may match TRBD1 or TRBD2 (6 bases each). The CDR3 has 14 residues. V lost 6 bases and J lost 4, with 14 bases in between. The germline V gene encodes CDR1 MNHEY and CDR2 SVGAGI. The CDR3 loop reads CASSWGAGADTQYF. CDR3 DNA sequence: TGTGCCAGCAGCTGGGGGGCGGGCGCAGATACGCAGTATTTT.

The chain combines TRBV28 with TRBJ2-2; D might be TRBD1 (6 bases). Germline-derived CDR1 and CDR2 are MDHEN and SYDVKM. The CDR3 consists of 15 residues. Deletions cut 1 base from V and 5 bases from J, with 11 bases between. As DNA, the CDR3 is TGTGCCAGCAGTTTATTGGGGGCACAAACCGGGGAGCTGTTTTTT. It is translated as CASSLLGAQTGELFF.

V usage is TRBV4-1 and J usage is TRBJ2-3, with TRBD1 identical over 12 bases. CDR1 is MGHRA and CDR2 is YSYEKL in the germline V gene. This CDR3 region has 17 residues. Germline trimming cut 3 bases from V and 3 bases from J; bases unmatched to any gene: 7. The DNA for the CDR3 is TGCGCCAGCAGCCAGGTGGGACAGGGGGCCCCTACAGATACGCAGTATTTT. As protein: CASSQVGQGAPTDTQYF.

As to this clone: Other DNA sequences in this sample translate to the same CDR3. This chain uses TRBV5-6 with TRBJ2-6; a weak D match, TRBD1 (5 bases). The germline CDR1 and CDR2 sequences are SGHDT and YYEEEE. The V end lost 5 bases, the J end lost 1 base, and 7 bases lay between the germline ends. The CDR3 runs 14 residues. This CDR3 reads CASSPGSGANVLTF. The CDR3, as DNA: TGTGCCAGCAGTCCAGGGTCTGGGGCCAACGTCCTGACTTTC.

This CDR3 reads CSVMSPTTYEQYF. CDR3 DNA sequence: TGCAGCGTCATGTCCCCTACAACCTACGAGCAGTACTTC. The chain employs TRBV29-1 and TRBJ2-7; D not resolved. The CDR3 sequence is 13 residues long. Per germline, CDR1 SQVTM and CDR2 ANQGSEA. Deletions cut 6 bases from V and 2 bases from J, with 14 bases between.

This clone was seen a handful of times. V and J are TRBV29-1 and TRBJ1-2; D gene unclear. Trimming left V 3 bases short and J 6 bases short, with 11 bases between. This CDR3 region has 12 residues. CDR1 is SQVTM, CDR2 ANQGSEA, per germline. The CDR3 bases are TGCAGCGTTGATCGGCGTCGAGATGGCTACACCTTC. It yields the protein CSVDRRRDGYTF.

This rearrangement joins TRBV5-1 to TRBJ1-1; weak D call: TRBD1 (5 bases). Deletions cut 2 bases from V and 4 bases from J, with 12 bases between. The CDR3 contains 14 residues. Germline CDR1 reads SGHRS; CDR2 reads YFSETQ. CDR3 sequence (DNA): TGCGCCAGCAGCTTTCAGGGAATAAGCACTGAAGCTTTCTTT. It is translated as CASSFQGISTEAFF.

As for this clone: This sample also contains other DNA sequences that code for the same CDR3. Here the CDR3 reads CASSLGRTEAFF. The CDR3 coding sequence is TGTGCCAGCAGCTTAGGGCGCACTGAAGCTTTCTTT. The chain is built from TRBV7-9 and TRBJ1-1; D ambiguous. V was cut by 1 base and J by 4 bases, with 4 bases left in between. The CDR3 is made up of 12 amino acids. Germline CDR1 and CDR2: SEHNR and FQNEAQ (reference sequence).

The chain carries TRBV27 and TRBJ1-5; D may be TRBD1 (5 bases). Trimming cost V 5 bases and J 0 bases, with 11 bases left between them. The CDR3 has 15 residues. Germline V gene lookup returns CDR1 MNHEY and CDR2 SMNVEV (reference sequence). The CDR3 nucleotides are TGTGCCAGCAGTGCACTCGACAGTAGCAATCAGCCCCAGCATTTT. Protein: CASSALDSSNQPQHF.